This T cell receptor beta chain emerged from a study of blood T cell repertoires in COVID-19. Overall study: Samples came from the United States, Italy and Spain, spanning acute and convalescent COVID-19. The cDNA or gDNA used as material had been derived from T cells, B-cell-depleted T cells, or PBMCs.

V lost 6 bases and J 0 bases, leaving 6 bases between the germline ends. Germline assignment: CDR1 LNHDA and CDR2 SQIVND (reference sequence). The CDR3 loop spans 12 amino acids. Sequenced by immunoSEQ multiplex PCR; TCRdb stores in-frame clones only, minus some. There are roughly 260,000 clones in the sample; around 90% occur only once, and more than 1% lies in the top ten. In terms of age and location, participants ranged from about 18 to 95 years and lived in about two dozen US areas. Each participant's cohort was designated according to participant-reported clinical history. Sequences were obtained from PBMCs or T cells enriched from blood (not recorded which). This sequence originates from a human donor in a cohort exposed to, infected with or recovered from COVID-19 (not recorded which). The donor label of this sample is uncertain. V is TRBV19 and J is TRBJ2-7; D unclear. CDR3 bases: TGTGCCAGTAGCCCCAGCTCCTACGAGCAGTACTTC. Translation: CASSPSSYEQYF.